The present TCR beta chain was sequenced within a study of T cell responses to AZD1222 COVID-19 vaccine. V shed 5 bases and J shed 7 bases, with 12 bases lying between them. CDR3 length equals 14 residues. The germline V gene has CDR1 SEHNR and CDR2 FQNEAQ (reference sequence). TCRdb keeps only in-frame clones here, not all; method: immunoSEQ multiplex PCR. The sample records approximately 150,000 clones, around nine tenths being singletons. The source material was peripheral blood, sampled on day 0 of AZD1222 vaccination. V gene TRBV7-9 combines with J gene TRBJ1-6; D is unclear. The TCR comes from an adult in good health. The chain's CDR3 is CASSGNKPNSPLHF. The CDR3 DNA sequence: TGTGCCAGCAGCGGGAATAAACCCAATTCACCCCTCCACTTT.